A selection of T cell receptor beta chains follows, all from one sample in a study of vaccination and CD4 T cells after COVID-19. What these receptors recognize is not known. TCRdb ran MiXCR on the PCR reads and lists one entry per CDR3 protein. The sample holds around 13,000 distinct CDR3 sequences, roughly 46% seen once. The sequences come from CD4+ T cells from blood, cultured in vitro, collected before SARS-CoV-2 vaccination. The receptors shown here come from a human donor who had recovered from COVID-19. Each CDR3 is given with its conserved first and last residue.

v_call: TRBV20-1; j_call: TRBJ1-2; cdr3_aa: CSALTGDYGYTF
v_call: TRBV10-3; j_call: TRBJ1-1; cdr3_aa: CAISEAGEAFF
v_call: TRBV20-1; j_call: TRBJ1-1; cdr3_aa: CSARGQGDRGHTEAFF
v_call: TRBV7-2; j_call: TRBJ2-7; cdr3_aa: CASSFDRDYEQYF
v_call: TRBV7-2; j_call: TRBJ2-7; cdr3_aa: CASSLAGANSYEQYF
v_call: TRBV10-3; j_call: TRBJ2-5; cdr3_aa: CAISEGLPRGETQYF
v_call: TRBV6-2/TRBV6-3; j_call: TRBJ2-1; cdr3_aa: CASRTSGGVGEQFF
v_call: TRBV24-1; j_call: TRBJ1-2; cdr3_aa: CATSDPPRVGGYTF
v_call: TRBV6-5; j_call: TRBJ1-1; cdr3_aa: CASSYGTRGSEAFF
v_call: TRBV12-3/TRBV12-4; j_call: TRBJ1-2; cdr3_aa: CASSTMPGGRGKGYTF
v_call: TRBV21-1; j_call: TRBJ2-7; cdr3_aa: CASRPNEQYF
v_call: TRBV7-9; j_call: TRBJ1-5; cdr3_aa: CASSIGQGGQPQHF
v_call: TRBV20-1; j_call: TRBJ2-5; cdr3_aa: CSAAELAGRQETQYF
v_call: TRBV7-6; j_call: TRBJ2-1; cdr3_aa: CASSLETGLAGAKQFF
v_call: TRBV19; j_call: TRBJ2-2; cdr3_aa: CASSMGGTGELFF
v_call: TRBV7-8; j_call: TRBJ1-6; cdr3_aa: CASSLWGQGNSPLHF
v_call: TRBV20-1; j_call: TRBJ1-1; cdr3_aa: CSASKRAWEAFF
v_call: TRBV7-2; j_call: TRBJ2-3; cdr3_aa: CASSLRTSGGPRTDTQYF
v_call: TRBV19; j_call: TRBJ1-2; cdr3_aa: CASSIGRDSYGYTF
v_call: TRBV28; j_call: TRBJ2-7; cdr3_aa: CASSRGTPNEQYF
v_call: TRBV30; j_call: TRBJ1-5; cdr3_aa: CAWTDGHSNQPQHF
v_call: TRBV20-1; j_call: TRBJ2-4; cdr3_aa: CSAYVLAKNIQYF
v_call: TRBV2; j_call: TRBJ1-5; cdr3_aa: CASSPGQNYNQPQHF
v_call: TRBV6-1; j_call: TRBJ1-5; cdr3_aa: CASSEALGSNQPQHF
v_call: TRBV6-2/TRBV6-3; j_call: TRBJ2-5; cdr3_aa: CASSPGLAASQYF
v_call: TRBV19; j_call: TRBJ1-1; cdr3_aa: CASSISMNTEAFF
v_call: TRBV20-1; j_call: TRBJ2-5; cdr3_aa: CSATAPASGGSQETQYF
v_call: TRBV20-1; j_call: TRBJ1-2; cdr3_aa: CSATKDRADGYTF
v_call: TRBV20-1; j_call: TRBJ1-3; cdr3_aa: CSATPSRTSGNTIYF